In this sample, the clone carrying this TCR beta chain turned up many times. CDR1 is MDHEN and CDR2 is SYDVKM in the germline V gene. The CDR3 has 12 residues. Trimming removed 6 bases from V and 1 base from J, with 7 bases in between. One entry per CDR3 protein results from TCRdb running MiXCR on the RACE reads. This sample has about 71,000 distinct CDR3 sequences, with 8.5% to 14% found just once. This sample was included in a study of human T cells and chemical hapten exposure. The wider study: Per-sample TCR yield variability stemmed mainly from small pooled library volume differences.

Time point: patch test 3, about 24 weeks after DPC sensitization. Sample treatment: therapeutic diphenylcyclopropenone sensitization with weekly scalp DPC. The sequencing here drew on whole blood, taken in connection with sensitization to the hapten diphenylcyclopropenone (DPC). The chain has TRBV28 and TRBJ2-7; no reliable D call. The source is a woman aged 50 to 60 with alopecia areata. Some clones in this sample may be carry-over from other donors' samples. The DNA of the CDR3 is TGTGCCAGCAGCTTAGGGTCCTACGAGCAGTACTTC. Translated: CASSLGSYEQYF.